This T cell receptor beta chain appears in the sequencing data of a study of T cell changes during pregnancy in multiple sclerosis. V gave up 2 bases and J gave up 0 bases, with 10 bases separating them. This CDR3 is 15 amino acids long. CDR1 and CDR2 from the germline V gene are SGDLS and YYNGEE. The data were produced by immunoSEQ multiplex PCR, yet TCRdb's version contains in-frame clones alone and is incomplete. The sample includes more than 55,000 clones, approximately 94% of them seen just once. The sequence was collected from a female donor with multiple sclerosis, enrolled in a pregnancy study. This specimen consisted of peripheral blood, obtained in the third trimester of pregnancy. The chain recombines TRBV9 with TRBJ2-3, with D possibly TRBD2 on 5 matching bases. CDR3 nucleotide sequence: TGTGCCAGCAGCGTTCGCGGGTCTAGCACAGATACGCAGTATTTT. Its translation is CASSVRGSSTDTQYF.